Presented here are 16 T cell receptor beta chains from one specimen sequenced in a study of Ad26.COV2.S vaccination and SARS-CoV-2 variants. Method: immunoSEQ multiplex PCR; TCRdb's copy keeps in-frame clones and lacks some. The table lists about 180,000 clones, about 83% of them singletons, with under 7.5% in the top ten. The source was peripheral blood, collected after recovery from COVID-19. Receptors originate from a human donor who had recovered from COVID-19.

This chain connects TRBV24-1 to TRBJ2-1; 8 bases fit TRBD2. The junction had 17 bases not matched to a gene; V was cut back by 3 bases and J by 8 bases. Germline loops: CDR1 KGHDR, CDR2 SFDVKD. The CDR3 extends over 18 amino acids. The CDR3 coding sequence is TGTGCCACCAGTGATATGGACTTTGCGGGAGGATTTTTCGATGAGCAGTTCTTC. This translates into CATSDMDFAGGFFDEQFF.

This clone appeared a single time. V is TRBV4-1 and J is TRBJ2-5; the D is unclear. CDR3 length equals 20 residues. Germline values: CDR1 MGHRA, CDR2 YSYEKL. V lost 6 bases and J lost 4, with 33 bases in between. The CDR3 coding sequence is TGCGCCAGCAGTCAAATCCGGGTGACTGGGAAGGGTCTACGTCCAGAGACCCAGTACTTC. This codes for CASSQIRVTGKGLRPETQYF.

CDR3 nucleotide sequence: TGTGCCAGCAGCTTGGCCGCTACTAGCGGGAGGGGTAATGAGCAGTTCTTC. It encodes CASSLAATSGRGNEQFF. The rearrangement joins TRBV5-5 to TRBJ2-1, with 13 bases aligning to TRBD2. Germline V CDR1 and CDR2: SGHKS, YYEKEE (reference sequence). CDR3 length: 17 residues. V shed 0 bases, J shed 7 bases, and the junction held 7 bases outside the gene matches. The full variable domain, rest sourced from reference TRBV5-5 and TRBJ2-1, is DAGVTQSPTHLIKTRGQQVTLRCSPISGHKSVSWYQQVLGQGPQFIFQYYEKEERGRGNFPDRFSARQFPNYSSELNVNALLLGDSALYLCASSLAATSGRGNEQFFGPGTRLTVL.

The CDR3: CASSEGTTDTQYF. The CDR3 DNA reads as TGCGCCAGCAGCGAGGGGACCACAGATACGCAGTATTTT. The rearrangement uses TRBV5-1 and TRBJ2-3; D possibly uses TRBD1 or TRBD2 (5 bases each). Germline values: CDR1 SGHRS, CDR2 YFSETQ. Trimming removed 4 bases at V and 2 bases at J, with 8 bases between. The CDR3 has 13 amino acids.

V usage is TRBV28 and J usage is TRBJ2-7; 7 positions agree with TRBD1. Germline trimming cut 5 bases from V and 0 bases from J; bases unmatched to any gene: 4. Germline CDR1 MDHEN, CDR2 SYDVKM. The CDR3 loop spans 14 amino acids. CDR3 sequence: CASSPGTDSYEQYF. As DNA, the CDR3 is TGTGCCAGCAGTCCCGGGACAGACTCCTACGAGCAGTACTTC.

The V and J genes are TRBV24-1 and TRBJ2-3; 8 nucleotides agree with TRBD1. V was pared by 5 bases and J by 2 bases, with 5 bases of the junction left unmatched. Germline V lookup: CDR1 KGHDR, CDR2 SFDVKD. The CDR3 runs to 15 residues. The CDR3 here is CATSVGQGTTDTQYF. CDR3 bases: TGTGCCACCAGTGTCGGACAGGGAACCACAGATACGCAGTATTTT.

The gene calls are TRBV6-5 and TRBJ2-7, with TRBD1 matching over 9 bases. Per germline, CDR1 MNHEY and CDR2 SVGAGI. J lost 7 bases, V lost 2 bases, and 9 bases had no gene match. This CDR3 has 15 amino acids. The CDR3 DNA sequence: TGTGCCAGCAGTTACCGGGGACAGGGTGGCAGGGAGCAGTACTTC. Translated, it gives CASSYRGQGGREQYF.

This rearrangement joins TRBV28 to TRBJ1-2, with D possibly TRBD1 on 5 matching bases. V shed 3 bases and J shed 4 bases, with 12 bases lying between them. Germline values: CDR1 MDHEN, CDR2 SYDVKM. The CDR3 spans 14 residues. The DNA for the CDR3 is TGTGCCAGCAGTTTCTTAGCAGGGAGCTATGGCTACACCTTC. Protein: CASSFLAGSYGYTF.

This clone was seen only a few times. The rearrangement joins TRBV6-6 to TRBJ2-3, with 7 nucleotides matching TRBD2. The CDR3 consists of 13 residues. Germline values: CDR1 MNHNY, CDR2 SVGAGI (reference sequence). The trim removed 5 bases at V and 6 bases at J, leaving 5 bases unmatched. The CDR3 protein is CASSQLASDTQYF. In DNA form, the CDR3 reads TGTGCCAGCAGTCAACTAGCGTCGGATACGCAGTATTTT.

The rearrangement links TRBV5-6 to TRBJ2-1; D is undetermined. V was shortened by 2 bases and J by 8 bases, with 8 bases between the two germline ends. The germline V gene encodes CDR1 SGHDT and CDR2 YYEEEE. The CDR3 covers 12 residues. The CDR3, as DNA: TGTGCCAGCAGCTTTGGTGGGGATGAGCAGTTCTTC. It is translated as CASSFGGDEQFF.

The J gene is TRBJ2-3, the V gene TRBV5-4, with TRBD2 identical over 12 bases. Germline CDR1 reads SGHNT; CDR2 reads YYREEE (reference sequence). CDR3 length equals 17 residues. V was pared by 0 bases and J by 6 bases, with 8 bases of the junction left unmatched. The CDR3 DNA is TGTGCCAGCAGCTTGGGGCCTAGCGGGGGGGCCGGGGATACGCAGTATTTT. Translating gives CASSLGPSGGAGDTQYF.

J is TRBJ1-5 and V is TRBV4-2; 7 bases agree with TRBD1. CDR3 length: 18 residues. V was clipped by 0 bases and J by 7 bases; unmatched bases: 15. Germline-derived CDR1 and CDR2 are LGHNA and YNFKEQ. The DNA of the CDR3 is TGTGCCAGCAGCCAAGAAGAGACACAGGGGATGTGGGGACAGCCCCAGCATTTT. Protein: CASSQEETQGMWGQPQHF.

In this sample, this clone turned up once. This sequence joins TRBV5-1 and TRBJ2-1, with 16 nucleotides matching TRBD2. CDR3 length: 19 residues. V lost 4 bases, J lost 6 bases, and 13 bases stayed unmatched. Germline CDR1 SGHRS, CDR2 YFSETQ. This CDR3 is CASSLPGLAGGFKVNEQFF. The DNA of the CDR3 is TGCGCCAGCAGCCTCCCGGGACTAGCGGGAGGGTTTAAAGTCAATGAGCAGTTCTTC.

The sample holds one count of this clone. This chain uses TRBV19 with TRBJ1-2; a possible D gene is TRBD1 (6 bases). The V and J ends lost 5 bases and 6 bases respectively, with 13 bases between them. Per germline, CDR1 LNHDA and CDR2 SQIVND (reference sequence). CDR3 length equals 13 residues. CDR3 DNA: TGTGCCAGTAGTCAAGACAGGAGGGATGGCTACACCTTC. Residues: CASSQDRRDGYTF.

The chain recombines TRBV9 with TRBJ1-2, with no clear D. V lost 3 bases and J 1 base, leaving 10 bases between the germline ends. The CDR3 is 14 amino acids. The germline V gene encodes CDR1 SGDLS and CDR2 YYNGEE. CDR3 loop: CASSARASNYGYTF. The CDR3 DNA is TGTGCCAGCAGCGCCCGCGCGAGTAACTATGGCTACACCTTC.

V and J are TRBV4-2 and TRBJ1-5; TRBD1 agrees at 7 bases. Per the germline V gene, CDR1 is LGHNA and CDR2 is YNFKEQ. There are 16 residues in the CDR3. J lost 1 base, V lost 5 bases, and 8 bases had no gene match. The chain's CDR3 is CASSNTPQGSNQPQHF. The CDR3 DNA reads as TGTGCCAGCAGCAACACCCCACAGGGGAGCAATCAGCCCCAGCATTTT.